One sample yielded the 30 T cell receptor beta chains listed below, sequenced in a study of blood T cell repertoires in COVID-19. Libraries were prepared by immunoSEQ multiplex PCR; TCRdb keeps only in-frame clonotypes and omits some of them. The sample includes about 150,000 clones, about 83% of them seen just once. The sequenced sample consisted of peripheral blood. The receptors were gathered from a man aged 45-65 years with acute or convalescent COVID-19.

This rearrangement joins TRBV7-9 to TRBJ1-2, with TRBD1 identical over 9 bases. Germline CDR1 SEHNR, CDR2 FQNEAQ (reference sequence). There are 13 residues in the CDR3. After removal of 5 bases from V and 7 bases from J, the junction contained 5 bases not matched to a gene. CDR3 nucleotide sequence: TGTGCCAGCAGCACCGGACAGGGGAGTGGCTACACCTTC. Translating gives CASSTGQGSGYTF.

CDR3: CASRIGGGAGEQFF. In nucleotides, the CDR3 is TGTGCCAGCAGGATAGGCGGGGGGGCGGGCGAGCAGTTCTTC. This chain links TRBV2 with TRBJ2-1, with 9 bases that match TRBD2. Germline lookup yields CDR1 SNHLY and CDR2 FYNNEI. The CDR3 is 14 amino acids. V trimming: 6 bases; J trimming: 10 bases; junction bases outside the gene matches: 10.

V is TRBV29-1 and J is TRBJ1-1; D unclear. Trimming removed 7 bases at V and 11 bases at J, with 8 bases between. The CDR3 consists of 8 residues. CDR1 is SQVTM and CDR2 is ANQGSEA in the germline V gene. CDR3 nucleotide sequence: TGCAGCGCAGAGTCTGCTTTCTTT. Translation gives CSAESAFF. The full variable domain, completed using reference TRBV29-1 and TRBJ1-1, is SAVISQKPSRDICQRGTSLTIQCQVDSQVTMMFWYRQQPGQSLTLIATANQGSEATYESGFVIDKFPISRPNLTFSTLTVSNMSPEDSSIYLCSAESAFFGQGTRLTVV.

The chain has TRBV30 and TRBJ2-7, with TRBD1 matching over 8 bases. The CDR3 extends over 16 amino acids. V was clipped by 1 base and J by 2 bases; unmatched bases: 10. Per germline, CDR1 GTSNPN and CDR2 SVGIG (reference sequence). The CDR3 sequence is CAWSGPPAGGTYEQYF. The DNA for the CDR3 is TGTGCCTGGAGTGGGCCCCCCGCAGGGGGCACCTACGAGCAGTACTTC.

CDR3 bases: TGTGCCAGCAGTTCGATAGCGGGGGGCTCCTACAATGAGCAGTTCTTC. It yields the protein CASSSIAGGSYNEQFF. The genes are TRBV5-4 and TRBJ2-1, with 10 bases matching TRBD2. The CDR3 runs 16 residues. CDR1 is SGHNT and CDR2 is YYREEE in the germline V gene (reference sequence). V lost 5 bases, J lost 0 bases, and 5 bases stayed unmatched.

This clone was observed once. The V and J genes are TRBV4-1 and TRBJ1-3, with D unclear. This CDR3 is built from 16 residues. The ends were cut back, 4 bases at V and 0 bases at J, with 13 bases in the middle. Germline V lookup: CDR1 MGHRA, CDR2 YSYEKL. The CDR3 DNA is TGCGCCAGCAGCCGCTCCAAGACTGACTCTGGAAACACCATATATTTT. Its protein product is CASSRSKTDSGNTIYF.

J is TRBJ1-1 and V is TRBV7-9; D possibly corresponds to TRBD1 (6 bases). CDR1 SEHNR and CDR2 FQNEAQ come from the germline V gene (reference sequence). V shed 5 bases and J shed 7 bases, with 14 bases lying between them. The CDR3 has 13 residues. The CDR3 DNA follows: TGTGCCAGCAGCCCCGGACAGCGTCATGAAGCTTTCTTT. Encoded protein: CASSPGQRHEAFF.

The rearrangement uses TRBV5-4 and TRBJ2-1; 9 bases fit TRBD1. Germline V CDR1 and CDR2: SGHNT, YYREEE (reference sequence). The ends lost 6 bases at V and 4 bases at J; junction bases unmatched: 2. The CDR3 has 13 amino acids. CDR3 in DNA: TGTGCCAGCAAAGGACAGGGGTACAATGAGCAGTTCTTC. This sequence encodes CASKGQGYNEQFF.

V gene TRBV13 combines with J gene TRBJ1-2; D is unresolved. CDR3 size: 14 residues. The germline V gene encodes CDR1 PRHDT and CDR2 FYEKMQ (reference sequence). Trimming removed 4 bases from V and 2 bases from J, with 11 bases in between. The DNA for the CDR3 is TGTGCCAGCAGCTCAGGACGGGGAAACTATGGCTACACCTTC. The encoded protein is CASSSGRGNYGYTF.

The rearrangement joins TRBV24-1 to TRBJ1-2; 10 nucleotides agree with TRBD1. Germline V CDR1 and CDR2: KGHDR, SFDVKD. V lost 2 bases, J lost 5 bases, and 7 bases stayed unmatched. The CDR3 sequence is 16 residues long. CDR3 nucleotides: TGTGCCACCAGTGATTCGCGACAGGGGGCGGGATATGGCTACACCTTC. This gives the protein CATSDSRQGAGYGYTF.

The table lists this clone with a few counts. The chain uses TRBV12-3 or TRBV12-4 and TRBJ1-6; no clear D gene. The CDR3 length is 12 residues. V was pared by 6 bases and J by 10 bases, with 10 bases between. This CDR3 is CASREGLSPLHF. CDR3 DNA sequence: TGTGCCAGCAGGGAGGGTTTGTCACCCCTCCACTTT.

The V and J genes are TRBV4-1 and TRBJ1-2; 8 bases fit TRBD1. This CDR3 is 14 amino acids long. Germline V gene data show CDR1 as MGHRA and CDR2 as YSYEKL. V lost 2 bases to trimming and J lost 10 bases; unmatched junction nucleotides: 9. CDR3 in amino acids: CASSQPGQVPHYTF. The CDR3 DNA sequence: TGCGCCAGCAGCCAACCGGGACAGGTGCCGCACTACACCTTC.

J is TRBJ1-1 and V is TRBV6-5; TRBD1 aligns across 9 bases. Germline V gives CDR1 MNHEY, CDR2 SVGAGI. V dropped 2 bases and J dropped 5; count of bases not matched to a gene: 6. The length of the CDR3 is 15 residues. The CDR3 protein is CASSYPTGGGTEAFF. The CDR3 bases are TGTGCCAGCAGTTACCCGACAGGGGGGGGGACTGAAGCTTTCTTT.

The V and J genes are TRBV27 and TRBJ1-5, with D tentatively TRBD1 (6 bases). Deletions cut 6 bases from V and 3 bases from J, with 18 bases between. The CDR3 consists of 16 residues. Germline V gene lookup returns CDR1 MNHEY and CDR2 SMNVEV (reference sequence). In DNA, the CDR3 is TGTGCCAGCAGCCCAGGGGCCCACTCTCCCAATCAGCCCCAGCATTTT. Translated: CASSPGAHSPNQPQHF.

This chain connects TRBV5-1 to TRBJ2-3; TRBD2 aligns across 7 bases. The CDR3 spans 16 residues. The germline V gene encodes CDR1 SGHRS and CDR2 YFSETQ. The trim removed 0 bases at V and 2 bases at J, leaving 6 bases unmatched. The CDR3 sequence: CASSLVVTSLTDTQYF. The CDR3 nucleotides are TGCGCCAGCAGCTTGGTCGTGACTAGCCTCACAGATACGCAGTATTTT.

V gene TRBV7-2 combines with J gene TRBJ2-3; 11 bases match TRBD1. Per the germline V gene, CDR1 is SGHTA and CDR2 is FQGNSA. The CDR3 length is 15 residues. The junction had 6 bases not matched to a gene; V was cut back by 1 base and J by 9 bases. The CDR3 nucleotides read TGTGCCAGCAGCTTAGGGGGACAGGGGGAAGGGACGCAGTATTTT. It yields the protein CASSLGGQGEGTQYF.

CDR3 sequence: CASRRTGSTGGYTF. In DNA, the CDR3 is TGTGCCAGCAGACGGACAGGCAGTACGGGGGGCTACACCTTC. The V call is TRBV14, the J call TRBJ1-2; 7 bases are shared with TRBD1. The CDR3 is 14 residues long. Germline-derived CDR1 and CDR2 are SGHDN and FVKESK. V shed 6 bases and J 8 bases; nucleotides not matched to a gene: 12.

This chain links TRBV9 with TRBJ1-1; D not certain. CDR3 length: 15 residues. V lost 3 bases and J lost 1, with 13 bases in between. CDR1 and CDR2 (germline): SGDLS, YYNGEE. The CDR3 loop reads CASSAQRYSNTEAFF. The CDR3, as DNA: TGTGCCAGCAGCGCTCAGCGCTATTCGAACACTGAAGCTTTCTTT. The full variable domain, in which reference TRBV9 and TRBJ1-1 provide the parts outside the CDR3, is DSGVTQTPKHLITATGQRVTLRCSPRSGDLSVYWYQQSLDQGLQFLIQYYNGEERAKGNILERFSAQQFPDLHSELNLSSLELGDSALYFCASSAQRYSNTEAFFGQGTRLTVV.

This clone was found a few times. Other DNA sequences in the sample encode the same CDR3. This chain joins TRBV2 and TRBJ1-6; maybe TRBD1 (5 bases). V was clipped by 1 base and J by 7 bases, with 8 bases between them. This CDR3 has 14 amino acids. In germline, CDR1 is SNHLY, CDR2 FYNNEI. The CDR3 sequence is CASSEGRVNSPLHF. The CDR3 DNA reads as TGTGCCAGCAGTGAAGGCAGGGTCAATTCACCCCTCCACTTT.

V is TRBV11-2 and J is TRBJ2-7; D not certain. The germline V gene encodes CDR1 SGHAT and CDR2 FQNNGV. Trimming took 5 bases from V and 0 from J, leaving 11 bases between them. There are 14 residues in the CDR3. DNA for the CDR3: TGTGCCAGCAGCCGAGGCGCCGCCTCCTACGAGCAGTACGTC. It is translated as CASSRGAASYEQYV.

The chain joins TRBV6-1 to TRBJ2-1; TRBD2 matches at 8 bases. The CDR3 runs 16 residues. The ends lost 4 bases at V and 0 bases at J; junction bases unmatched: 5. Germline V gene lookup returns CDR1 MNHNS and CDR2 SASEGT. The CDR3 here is CASSGIRGGSYNEQFF. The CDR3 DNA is TGTGCCAGCAGTGGAATCCGGGGGGGCTCCTACAATGAGCAGTTCTTC.

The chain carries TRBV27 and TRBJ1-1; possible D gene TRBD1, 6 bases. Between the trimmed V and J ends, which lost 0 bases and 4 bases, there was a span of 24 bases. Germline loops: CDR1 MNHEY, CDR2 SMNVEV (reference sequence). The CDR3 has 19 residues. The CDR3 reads CASSLSIVAGDGRGTEAFF. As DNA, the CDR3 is TGTGCCAGCAGTTTATCTATCGTGGCAGGGGATGGTCGGGGCACTGAAGCTTTCTTT.

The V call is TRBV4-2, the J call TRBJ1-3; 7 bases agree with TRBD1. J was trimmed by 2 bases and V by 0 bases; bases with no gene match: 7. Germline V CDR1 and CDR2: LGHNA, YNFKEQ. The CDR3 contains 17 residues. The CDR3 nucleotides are TGTGCCAGCAGCCAAGATGTTAGGGACAGAGCTGGAAACACCATATATTTT. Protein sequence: CASSQDVRDRAGNTIYF.

CDR3 sequence: CASSPTRGTQPQHF. DNA of the CDR3: TGTGCCAGCTCACCAACGAGGGGGACTCAGCCCCAGCATTTT. The rearrangement joins TRBV18 to TRBJ1-5; TRBD1 might be the D (6 bases). The V and J ends lost 2 bases and 6 bases respectively, with 11 bases between them. Germline V CDR1 and CDR2: KGHSH, LQKENI. CDR3 length: 14 amino acids. Full variable domain (remainder filled in from reference TRBV18 and TRBJ1-5): NAGVMQNPRHLVRRRGQEARLRCSPMKGHSHVYWYRQLPEEGLKFMVYLQKENIIDESGMPKERFSAEFPKEGPSILRIQQVVRGDSAAYFCASSPTRGTQPQHFGDGTRLSIL.

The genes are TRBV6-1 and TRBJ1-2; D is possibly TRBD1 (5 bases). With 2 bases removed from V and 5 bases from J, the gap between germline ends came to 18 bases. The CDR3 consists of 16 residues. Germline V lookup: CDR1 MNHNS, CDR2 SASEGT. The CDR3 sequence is CASSEYPPTAQYGYTF. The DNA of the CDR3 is TGTGCCAGCAGTGAATACCCACCGACAGCGCAGTATGGCTACACCTTC.

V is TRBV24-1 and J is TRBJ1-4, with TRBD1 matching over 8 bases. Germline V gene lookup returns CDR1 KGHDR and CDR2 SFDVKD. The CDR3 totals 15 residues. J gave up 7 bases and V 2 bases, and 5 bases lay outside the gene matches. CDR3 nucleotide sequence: TGTGCCACCAGTGATTCCGGACAGGGTGGTGAAAAACTGTTTTTT. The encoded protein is CATSDSGQGGEKLFF.

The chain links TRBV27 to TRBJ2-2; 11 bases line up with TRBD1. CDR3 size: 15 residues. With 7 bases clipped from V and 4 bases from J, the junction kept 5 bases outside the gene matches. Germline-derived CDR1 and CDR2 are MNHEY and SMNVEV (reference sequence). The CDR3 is CASMRDRGFTGELFF. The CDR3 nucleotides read TGTGCCAGCATGAGGGACAGGGGGTTCACCGGGGAGCTGTTTTTT.

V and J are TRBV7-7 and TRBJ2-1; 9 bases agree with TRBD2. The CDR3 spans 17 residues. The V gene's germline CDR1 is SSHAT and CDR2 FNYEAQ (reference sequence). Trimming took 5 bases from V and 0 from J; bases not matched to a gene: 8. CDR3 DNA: TGTGCCAGCAGCCCGATAGCGGGGGCGAACTCCTACAATGAGCAGTTCTTC. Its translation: CASSPIAGANSYNEQFF.

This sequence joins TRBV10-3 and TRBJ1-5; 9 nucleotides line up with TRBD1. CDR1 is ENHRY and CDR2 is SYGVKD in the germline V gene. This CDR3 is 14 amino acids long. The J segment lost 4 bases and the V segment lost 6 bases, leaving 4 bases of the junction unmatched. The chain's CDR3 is CAIREDRGNQPQHF. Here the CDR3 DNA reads TGTGCCATCAGAGAGGACAGGGGAAATCAGCCCCAGCATTTT.

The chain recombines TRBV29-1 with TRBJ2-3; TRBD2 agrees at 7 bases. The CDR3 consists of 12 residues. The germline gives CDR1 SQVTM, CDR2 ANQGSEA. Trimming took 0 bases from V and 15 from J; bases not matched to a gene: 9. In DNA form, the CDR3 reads TGCAGCGTTGAAGAATCGGGGGGTCGCGATTATTTT. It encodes CSVEESGGRDYF.